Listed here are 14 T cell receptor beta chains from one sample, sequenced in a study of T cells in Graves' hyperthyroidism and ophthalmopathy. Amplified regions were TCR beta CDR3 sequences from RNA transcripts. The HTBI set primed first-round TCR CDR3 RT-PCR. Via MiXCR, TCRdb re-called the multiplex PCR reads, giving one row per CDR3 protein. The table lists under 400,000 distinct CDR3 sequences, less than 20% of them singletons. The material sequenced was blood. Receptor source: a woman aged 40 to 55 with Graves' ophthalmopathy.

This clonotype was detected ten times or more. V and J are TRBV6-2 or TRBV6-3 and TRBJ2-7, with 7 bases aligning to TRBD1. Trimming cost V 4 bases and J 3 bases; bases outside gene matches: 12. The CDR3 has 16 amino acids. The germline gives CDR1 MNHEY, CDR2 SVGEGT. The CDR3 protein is CASSFHDRESGYEQYF. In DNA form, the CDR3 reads TGTGCCAGCAGTTTTCACGACAGGGAATCCGGCTACGAGCAGTACTTC.

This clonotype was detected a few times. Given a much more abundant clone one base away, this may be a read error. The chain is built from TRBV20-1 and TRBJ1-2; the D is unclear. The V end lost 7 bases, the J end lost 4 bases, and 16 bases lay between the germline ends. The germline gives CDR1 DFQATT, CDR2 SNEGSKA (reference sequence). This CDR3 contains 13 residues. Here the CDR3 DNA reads TGCAGTGTCGCAAGGGTCTCTGGCTATGGCTACACCTTC. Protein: CSVARVSGYGYTF.

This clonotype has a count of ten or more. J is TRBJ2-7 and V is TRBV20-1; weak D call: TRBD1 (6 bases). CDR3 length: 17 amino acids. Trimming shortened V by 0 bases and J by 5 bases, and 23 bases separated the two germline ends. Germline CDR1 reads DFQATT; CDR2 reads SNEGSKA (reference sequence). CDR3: CSARDDPGTPTGNEQYF. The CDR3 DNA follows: TGCAGTGCTAGAGACGACCCCGGGACACCCACTGGCAACGAGCAGTACTTC.

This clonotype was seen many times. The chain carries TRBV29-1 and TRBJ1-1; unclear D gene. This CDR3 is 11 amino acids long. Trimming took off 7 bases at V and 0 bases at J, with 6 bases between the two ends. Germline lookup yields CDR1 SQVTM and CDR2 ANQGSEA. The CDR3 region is CSGRLNTEAFF. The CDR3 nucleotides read TGCAGCGGTCGCCTGAACACTGAAGCTTTCTTT.

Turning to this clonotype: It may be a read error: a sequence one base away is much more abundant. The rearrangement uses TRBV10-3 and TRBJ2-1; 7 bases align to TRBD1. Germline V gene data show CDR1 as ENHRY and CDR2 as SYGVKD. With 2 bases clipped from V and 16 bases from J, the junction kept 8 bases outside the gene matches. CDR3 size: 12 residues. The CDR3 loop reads CAISETVTGIFF. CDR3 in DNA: TGTGCCATCAGTGAGACCGTGACAGGGATTTTCTTC.

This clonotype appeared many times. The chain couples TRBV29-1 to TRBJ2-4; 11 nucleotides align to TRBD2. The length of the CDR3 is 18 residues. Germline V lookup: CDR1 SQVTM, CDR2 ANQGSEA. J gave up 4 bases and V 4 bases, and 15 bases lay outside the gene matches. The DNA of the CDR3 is TGCAGCGTTGCCAGGGATCGAGGTAGCGGGAGGGGGAAAAACATTCAGTACTTC. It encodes CSVARDRGSGRGKNIQYF.

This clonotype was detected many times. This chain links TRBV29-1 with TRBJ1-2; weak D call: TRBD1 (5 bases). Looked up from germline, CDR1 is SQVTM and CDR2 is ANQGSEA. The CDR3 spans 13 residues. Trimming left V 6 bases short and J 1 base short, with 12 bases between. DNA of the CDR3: TGCAGCGTAGCAGGGCGGCATAACTATGGCTACACCTTC. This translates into CSVAGRHNYGYTF.

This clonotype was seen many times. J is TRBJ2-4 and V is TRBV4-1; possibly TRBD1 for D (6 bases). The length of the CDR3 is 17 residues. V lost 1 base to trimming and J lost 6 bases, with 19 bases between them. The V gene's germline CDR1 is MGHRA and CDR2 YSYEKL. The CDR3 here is CASSQANGQQWPNIQYF. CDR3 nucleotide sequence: TGCGCCAGCAGCCAAGCTAACGGACAGCAGTGGCCAAACATTCAGTACTTC.

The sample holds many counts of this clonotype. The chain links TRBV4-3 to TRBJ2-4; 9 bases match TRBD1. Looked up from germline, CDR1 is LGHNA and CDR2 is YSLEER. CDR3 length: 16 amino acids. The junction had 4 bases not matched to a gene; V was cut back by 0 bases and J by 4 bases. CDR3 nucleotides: TGCGCCAGCAGCCAAGATGTACAGGGGGCTAAAAACATTCAGTACTTC. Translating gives CASSQDVQGAKNIQYF.

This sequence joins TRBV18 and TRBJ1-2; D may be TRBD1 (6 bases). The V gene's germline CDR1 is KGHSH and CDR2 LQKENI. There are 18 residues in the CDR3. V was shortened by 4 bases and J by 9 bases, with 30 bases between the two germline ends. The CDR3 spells CASSRSRDIPIQGGSYTF. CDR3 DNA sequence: TGTGCCAGCTCACGCTCCCGGGACATTCCCATACAAGGAGGAAGCTACACCTTC. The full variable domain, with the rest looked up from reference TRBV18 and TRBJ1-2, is NAGVMQNPRHLVRRRGQEARLRCSPMKGHSHVYWYRQLPEEGLKFMVYLQKENIIDESGMPKERFSAEFPKEGPSILRIQQVVRGDSAAYFCASSRSRDIPIQGGSYTFGSGTRLTVV.

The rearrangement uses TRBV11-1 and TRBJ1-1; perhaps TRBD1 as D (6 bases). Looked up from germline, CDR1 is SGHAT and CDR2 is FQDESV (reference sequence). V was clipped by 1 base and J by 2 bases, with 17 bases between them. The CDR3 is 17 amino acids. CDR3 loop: CASSLDTFRGSNTEAFF. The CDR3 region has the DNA TGTGCCAGCAGCTTAGATACTTTTAGGGGGTCCAACACTGAAGCTTTCTTT.

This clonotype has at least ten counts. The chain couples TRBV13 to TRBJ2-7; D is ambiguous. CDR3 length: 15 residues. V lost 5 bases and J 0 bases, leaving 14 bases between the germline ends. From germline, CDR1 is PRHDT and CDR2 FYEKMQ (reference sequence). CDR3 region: CASSPDLLVSYEQYF. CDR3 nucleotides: TGTGCCAGCAGCCCGGACCTGCTTGTCTCCTACGAGCAGTACTTC. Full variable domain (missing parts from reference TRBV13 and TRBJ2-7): AAGVIQSPRHLIKEKRETATLKCYPIPRHDTVYWYQQGPGQDPQFLISFYEKMQSDKGSIPDRFSAQQFSDYHSELNMSSLELGDSALYFCASSPDLLVSYEQYFGPGTRLTVT.

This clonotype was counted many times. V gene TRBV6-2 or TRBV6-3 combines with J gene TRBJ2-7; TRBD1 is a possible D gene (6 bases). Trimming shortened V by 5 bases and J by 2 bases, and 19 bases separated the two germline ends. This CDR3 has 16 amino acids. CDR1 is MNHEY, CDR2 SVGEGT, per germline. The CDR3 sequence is CASSPDTGKSPYEQYF. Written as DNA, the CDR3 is TGTGCCAGCAGTCCCGACACAGGGAAGAGCCCCTACGAGCAGTACTTC.

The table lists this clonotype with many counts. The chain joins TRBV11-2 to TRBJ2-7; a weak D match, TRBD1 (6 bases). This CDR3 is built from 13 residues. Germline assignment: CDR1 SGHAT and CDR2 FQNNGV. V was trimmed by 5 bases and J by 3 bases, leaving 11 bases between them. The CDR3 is CASSPPDSYEQYF. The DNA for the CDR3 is TGTGCCAGCAGCCCCCCGGACAGCTACGAGCAGTACTTC. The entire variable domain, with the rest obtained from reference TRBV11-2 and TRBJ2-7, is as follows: EAGVAQSPRYKIIEKRQSVAFWCNPISGHATLYWYQQILGQGPKLLIQFQNNGVVDDSQLPKDRFSAERLKGVDSTLKIQPAKLEDSAVYLCASSPPDSYEQYFGPGTRLTVT.